This is a list of T cell receptor beta chains from one sample in a study of T cells after yellow fever vaccination. TCRdb passed the 5' RACE reads through MiXCR, listing each CDR3 protein once. The table lists tens of thousands of distinct CDR3 sequences, 10% to 15% of them singletons. The source material was CD8+ T cells not binding an NS4B(214-222) dextramer, sorted from PBMCs, sampled less than 25 days after the first yellow fever vaccination. The receptors were gathered from a man between 18 and 35 years old who received the YFV17D yellow fever vaccine. CDR3s leave out the opening cysteine and the closing phenylalanine or tryptophan.

cdr3_length	v_call	j_call	cdr3_aa
13	TRBV6-2/TRBV6-3	TRBJ2-2	ASTGTGGLGGELF
11	TRBV14	TRBJ1-1	ASSQVPNTEAF
15	TRBV27	TRBJ2-7	ASSLSGTGVYRYEQY
13	TRBV6-4	TRBJ2-3	ASSEGLKGTDTQY
13	TRBV7-2	TRBJ2-7	ASSPTRDGVYEQY
10	TRBV29-1	TRBJ2-1	SVRDGYNEQF
13	TRBV7-7	TRBJ2-3	ASSPIGGAGGTQY
12	TRBV4-3	TRBJ2-7	ASSQAGNYDEQY
14	TRBV3-1	TRBJ2-3	ASSPVDGFSTDTQY
11	TRBV4-3	TRBJ2-5	ASSRGQQETQY
14	TRBV4-3	TRBJ2-2	ASSYLGGGHTGELF
10	TRBV30	TRBJ1-6	AWDRDNSPLH
15	TRBV4-1	TRBJ2-7	ASSQVRSLDSSYEQY
12	TRBV7-9	TRBJ2-2	ASSRRDSRGELF
16	TRBV4-3	TRBJ2-1	ASSQDAFQGFIYNEQF
11	TRBV11-2	TRBJ1-1	ASRRGGPTEAF
13	TRBV6-2/TRBV6-3	TRBJ2-1	ASIRFEGGINEQF
13	TRBV29-1	TRBJ2-3	SSTHWDRGRDTQY
12	TRBV12-3/TRBV12-4	TRBJ1-2	ASTPPWGKRGYT
14	TRBV4-1	TRBJ2-1	ASSQPGTGGYNEQF
12	TRBV5-1	TRBJ2-7	ASSLGDTTYEQY
12	TRBV7-8	TRBJ1-4	ASSLTGDREKLF
8	TRBV5-1	TRBJ2-1	ASSWGPRF
13	TRBV6-4	TRBJ2-1	ASSDSSGGSGEQF
10	TRBV6-5	TRBJ1-2	ASSPNGNGYT
13	TRBV9	TRBJ2-1	ASSALLSSYNEQF
13	TRBV4-3	TRBJ1-1	ASSQEAEMNTEAF
11	TRBV20-1	TRBJ2-1	SARRPQSNEQF
14	TRBV4-1	TRBJ2-1	ASSQGLGLDGNEQF
12	TRBV9	TRBJ1-5	ASSLGGEGQPQH
11	TRBV5-1	TRBJ2-3	ASSRENTDTQY
14	TRBV29-1	TRBJ2-7	SVEGTGSGGVYEQY
11	TRBV2	TRBJ2-1	ASRWGLGNEQF
10	TRBV5-6	TRBJ2-1	ASSQAPWEQF
13	TRBV11-2	TRBJ2-5	ASTQVDRLGETQY
15	TRBV4-1	TRBJ1-1	ASSDSGTGYLNTEAF
10	TRBV6-5	TRBJ2-1	ASSYRPNEQF
13	TRBV7-3	TRBJ2-1	ASSYALSAYNEQF
15	TRBV6-5	TRBJ1-4	ASSPDSRIATNEKLF
14	TRBV7-3	TRBJ2-3	ASSSTPLGGTDTQY
15	TRBV11-2	TRBJ2-6	ASSLGFQLPGANVLT
11	TRBV6-4	TRBJ1-5	ASSTGSNQPQH
11	TRBV11-1	TRBJ1-1	ASSRQGGAEAF
12	TRBV3-1	TRBJ1-2	ASSQGGLPDGYT
11	TRBV7-3	TRBJ2-3	ASSGLPTDTQY
12	TRBV20-1	TRBJ2-1	SARALAGFDEQF
14	TRBV7-9	TRBJ2-5	ASSLSLPQYQETQY
12	TRBV20-1	TRBJ2-7	SAGTGTAVYEQY
10	TRBV4-1	TRBJ1-2	ASSQDNYGYT
12	TRBV12-3/TRBV12-4	TRBJ2-2	ASSFSGVTGELF
13	TRBV4-1	TRBJ1-2	ASSYAPGLYYGYT
14	TRBV4-1	TRBJ2-7	ASSLQTGQGAWEQY